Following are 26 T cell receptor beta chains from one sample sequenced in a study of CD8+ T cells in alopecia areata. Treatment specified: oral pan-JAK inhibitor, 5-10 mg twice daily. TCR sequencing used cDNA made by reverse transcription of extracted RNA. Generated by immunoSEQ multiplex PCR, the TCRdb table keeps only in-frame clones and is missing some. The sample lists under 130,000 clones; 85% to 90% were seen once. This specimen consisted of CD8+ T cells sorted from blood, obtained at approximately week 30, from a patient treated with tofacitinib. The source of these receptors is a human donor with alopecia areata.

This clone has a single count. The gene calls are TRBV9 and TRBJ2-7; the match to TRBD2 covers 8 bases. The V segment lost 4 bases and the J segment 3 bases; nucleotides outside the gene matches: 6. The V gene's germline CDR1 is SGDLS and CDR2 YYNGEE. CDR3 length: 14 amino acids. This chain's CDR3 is CASSPGGSLYEQYF. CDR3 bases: TGTGCCAGCAGCCCGGGAGGGAGCCTCTACGAGCAGTACTTC. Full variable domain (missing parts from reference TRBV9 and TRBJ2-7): DSGVTQTPKHLITATGQRVTLRCSPRSGDLSVYWYQQSLDQGLQFLIQYYNGEERAKGNILERFSAQQFPDLHSELNLSSLELGDSALYFCASSPGGSLYEQYFGPGTRLTVT.

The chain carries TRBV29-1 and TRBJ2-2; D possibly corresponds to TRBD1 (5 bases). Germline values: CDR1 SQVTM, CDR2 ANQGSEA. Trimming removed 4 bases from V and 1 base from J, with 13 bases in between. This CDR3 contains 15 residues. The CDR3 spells CSVANSTGNTGELFF. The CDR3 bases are TGCAGCGTTGCAAACTCTACAGGGAACACCGGGGAGCTGTTTTTT.

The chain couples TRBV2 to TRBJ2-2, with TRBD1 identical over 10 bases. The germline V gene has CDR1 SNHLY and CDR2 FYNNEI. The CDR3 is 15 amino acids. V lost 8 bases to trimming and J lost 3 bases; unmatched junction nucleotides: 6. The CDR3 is CASAWTGGYTGELFF. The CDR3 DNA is TGTGCCAGCGCATGGACAGGGGGATACACCGGGGAGCTGTTTTTT.

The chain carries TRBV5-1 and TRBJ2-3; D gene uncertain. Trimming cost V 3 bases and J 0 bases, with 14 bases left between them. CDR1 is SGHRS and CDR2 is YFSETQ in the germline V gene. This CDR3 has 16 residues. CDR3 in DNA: TGCGCCAGCAGCTCAGAGGTCTGGGCTAGCACAGATACGCAGTATTTT. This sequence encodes CASSSEVWASTDTQYF.

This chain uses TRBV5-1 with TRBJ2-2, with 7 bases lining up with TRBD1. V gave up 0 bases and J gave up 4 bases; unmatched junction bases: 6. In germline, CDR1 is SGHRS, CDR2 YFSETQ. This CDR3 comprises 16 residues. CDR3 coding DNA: TGCGCCAGCAGCTTGGAAGACAGGGCCTCCACCGGGGAGCTGTTTTTT. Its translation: CASSLEDRASTGELFF.

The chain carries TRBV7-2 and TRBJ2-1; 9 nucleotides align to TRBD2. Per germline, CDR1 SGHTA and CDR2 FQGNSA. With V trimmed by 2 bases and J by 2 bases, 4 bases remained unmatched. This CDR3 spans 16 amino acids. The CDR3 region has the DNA TGTGCCAGCAGCTTAAGTGCGGGGGGGACCTACAATGAGCAGTTCTTC. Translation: CASSLSAGGTYNEQFF.

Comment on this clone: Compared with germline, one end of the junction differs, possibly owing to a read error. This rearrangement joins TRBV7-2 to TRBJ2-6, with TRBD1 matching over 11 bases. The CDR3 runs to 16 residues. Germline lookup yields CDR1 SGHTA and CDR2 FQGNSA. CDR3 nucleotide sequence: TGTGCCAGCAGCTTAATTCCGGGACAGGGGGACAACGTCCTGACTTTC. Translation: CASSLIPGQGDNVLTF.

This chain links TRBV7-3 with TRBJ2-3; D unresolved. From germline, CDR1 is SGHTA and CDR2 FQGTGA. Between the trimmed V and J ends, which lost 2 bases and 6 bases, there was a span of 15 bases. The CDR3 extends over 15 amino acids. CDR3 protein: CASSLLVATIDTQYF. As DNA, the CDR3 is TGTGCCAGCAGCTTATTGGTCGCGACCATCGATACGCAGTATTTT.

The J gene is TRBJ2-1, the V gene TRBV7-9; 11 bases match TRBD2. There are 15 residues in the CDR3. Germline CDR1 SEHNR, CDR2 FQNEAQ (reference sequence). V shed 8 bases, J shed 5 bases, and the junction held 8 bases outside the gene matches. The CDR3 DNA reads TGTGCCAGCCGAAAGACTAGCGGGAAAAACAATGAGCAGTTCTTC. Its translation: CASRKTSGKNNEQFF.

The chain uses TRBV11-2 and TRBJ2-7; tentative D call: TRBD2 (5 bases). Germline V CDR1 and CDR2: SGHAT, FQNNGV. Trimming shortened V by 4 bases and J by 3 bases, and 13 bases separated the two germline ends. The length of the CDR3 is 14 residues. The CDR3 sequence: CASSSHPGFYEQYF. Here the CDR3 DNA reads TGTGCCAGCAGCTCCCACCCGGGATTCTACGAGCAGTACTTC.

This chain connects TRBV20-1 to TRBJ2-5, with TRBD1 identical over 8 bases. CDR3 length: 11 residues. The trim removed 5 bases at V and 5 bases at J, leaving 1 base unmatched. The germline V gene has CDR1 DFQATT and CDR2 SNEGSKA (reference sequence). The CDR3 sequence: CSARDRETQYF. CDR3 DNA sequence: TGCAGTGCTCGGGACAGGGAGACCCAGTACTTC.

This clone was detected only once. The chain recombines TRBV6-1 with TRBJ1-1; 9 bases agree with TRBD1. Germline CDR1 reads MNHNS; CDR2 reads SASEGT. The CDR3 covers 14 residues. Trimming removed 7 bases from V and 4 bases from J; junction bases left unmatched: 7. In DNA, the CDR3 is TGTGCCAGCACCCTTGGGACAGGGAGCACTGAAGCTTTCTTT. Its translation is CASTLGTGSTEAFF.

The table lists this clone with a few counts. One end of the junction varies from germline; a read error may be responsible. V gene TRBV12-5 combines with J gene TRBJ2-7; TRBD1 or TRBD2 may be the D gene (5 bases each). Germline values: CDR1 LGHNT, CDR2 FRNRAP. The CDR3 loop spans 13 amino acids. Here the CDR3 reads CASGPPPHGTVFF. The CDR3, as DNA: TGTGCTAGTGGTCCTCCGCCTCATGGGACGGTTTTTTTC.

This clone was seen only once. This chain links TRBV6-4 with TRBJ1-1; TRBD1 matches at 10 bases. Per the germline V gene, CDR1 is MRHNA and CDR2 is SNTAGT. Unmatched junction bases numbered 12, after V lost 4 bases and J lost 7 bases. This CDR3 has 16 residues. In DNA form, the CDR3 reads TGTGCCAGCAGTGGATCTGGGGACAGGGGAGTAGGTGAAGCTTTCTTT. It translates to CASSGSGDRGVGEAFF.

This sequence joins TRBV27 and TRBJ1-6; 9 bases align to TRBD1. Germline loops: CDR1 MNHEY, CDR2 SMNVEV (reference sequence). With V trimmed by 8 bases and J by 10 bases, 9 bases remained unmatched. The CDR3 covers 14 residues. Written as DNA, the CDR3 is TGTGCCAGCTCCGAGGGACAGGGAAGATCACCCCTCCACTTT. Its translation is CASSEGQGRSPLHF.

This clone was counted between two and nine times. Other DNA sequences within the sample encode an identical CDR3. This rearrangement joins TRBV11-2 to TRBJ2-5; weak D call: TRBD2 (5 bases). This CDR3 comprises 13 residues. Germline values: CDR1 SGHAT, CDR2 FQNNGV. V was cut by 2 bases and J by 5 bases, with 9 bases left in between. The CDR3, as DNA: TGTGCCAGCAGCTTACGGGGTGTGGAGACCCAGTACTTC. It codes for CASSLRGVETQYF.

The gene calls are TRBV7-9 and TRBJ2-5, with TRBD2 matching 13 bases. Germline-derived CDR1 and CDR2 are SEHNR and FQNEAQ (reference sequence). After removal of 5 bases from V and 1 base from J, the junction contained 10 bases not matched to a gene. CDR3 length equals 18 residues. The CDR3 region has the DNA TGTGCCAGCAGCCCCAAACTAGCGGGAGGGCCGGGCCAAGAGACCCAGTACTTC. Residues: CASSPKLAGGPGQETQYF.

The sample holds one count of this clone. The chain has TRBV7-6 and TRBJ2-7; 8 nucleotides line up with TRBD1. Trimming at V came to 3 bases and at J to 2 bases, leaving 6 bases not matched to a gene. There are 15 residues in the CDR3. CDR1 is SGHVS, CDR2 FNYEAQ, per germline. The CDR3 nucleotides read TGTGCCAGCAGCTTGGGGACAGGCTTCACCTACGAGCAGTACTTC. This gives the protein CASSLGTGFTYEQYF.

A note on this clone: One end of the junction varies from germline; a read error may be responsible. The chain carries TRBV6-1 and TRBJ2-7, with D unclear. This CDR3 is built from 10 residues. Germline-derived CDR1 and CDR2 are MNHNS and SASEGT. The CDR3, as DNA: TGTGCCAGCGGTGACTACGAGCAGTACTTC. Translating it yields CASGDYEQYF.

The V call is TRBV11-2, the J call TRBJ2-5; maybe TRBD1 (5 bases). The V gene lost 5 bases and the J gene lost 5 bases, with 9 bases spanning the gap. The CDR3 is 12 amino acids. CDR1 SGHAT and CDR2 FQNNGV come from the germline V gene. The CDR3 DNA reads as TGTGCCAGCAGCCCCGACAGCGAGACCCAGTACTTC. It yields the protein CASSPDSETQYF.

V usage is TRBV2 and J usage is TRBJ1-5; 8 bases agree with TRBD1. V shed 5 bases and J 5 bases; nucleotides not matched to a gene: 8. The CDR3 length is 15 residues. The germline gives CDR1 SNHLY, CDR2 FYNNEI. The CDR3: CASSRGQGAYQPQHF. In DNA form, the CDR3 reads TGTGCCAGCAGTCGGGGGCAGGGGGCATATCAGCCCCAGCATTTT. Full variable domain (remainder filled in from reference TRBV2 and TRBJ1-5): EPEVTQTPSHQVTQMGQEVILRCVPISNHLYFYWYRQILGQKVEFLVSFYNNEISEKSEIFDDQFSVERPDGSNFTLKIRSTKLEDSAMYFCASSRGQGAYQPQHFGDGTRLSIL.

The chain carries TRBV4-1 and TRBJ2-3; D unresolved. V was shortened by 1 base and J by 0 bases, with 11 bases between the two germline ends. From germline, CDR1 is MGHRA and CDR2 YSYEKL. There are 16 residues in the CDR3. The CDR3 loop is CASSQVLYASTDTQYF. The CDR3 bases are TGCGCCAGCAGCCAAGTTCTTTACGCGAGCACAGATACGCAGTATTTT.

The CDR3 loop reads CASSPETNTEAFF. CDR3 DNA: TGCGCCAGCAGCCCCGAAACAAACACTGAAGCTTTCTTT. This chain joins TRBV4-1 and TRBJ1-1; D remains unclear. Deletions cut 4 bases from V and 2 bases from J, with 8 bases between. This CDR3 has 13 residues. CDR1 and CDR2 from the germline V gene are MGHRA and YSYEKL.

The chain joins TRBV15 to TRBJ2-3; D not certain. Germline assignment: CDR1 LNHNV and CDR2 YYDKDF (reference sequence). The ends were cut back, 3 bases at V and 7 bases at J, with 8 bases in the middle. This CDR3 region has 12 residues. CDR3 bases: TGTGCCACCAGCAGGGAACCGAATACGCAGTATTTT. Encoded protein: CATSREPNTQYF.

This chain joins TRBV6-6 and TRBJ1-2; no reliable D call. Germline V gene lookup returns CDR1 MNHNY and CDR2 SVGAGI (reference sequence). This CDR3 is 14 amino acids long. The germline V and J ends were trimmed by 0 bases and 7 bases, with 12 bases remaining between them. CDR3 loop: CASSYSTGYRGYTF. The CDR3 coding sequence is TGTGCCAGCAGTTACTCGACTGGGTATCGTGGCTACACCTTC.

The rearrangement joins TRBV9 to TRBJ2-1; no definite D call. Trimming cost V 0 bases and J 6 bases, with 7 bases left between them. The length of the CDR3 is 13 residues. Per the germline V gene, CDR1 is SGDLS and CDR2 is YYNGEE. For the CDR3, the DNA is TGTGCCAGCAGCGTAGAAGCCTCCAATGAGCAGTTCTTC. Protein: CASSVEASNEQFF.